This T cell receptor (beta chain) stems from a study of blood T cell repertoires in COVID-19. Across the study: Sites across the United States, Italy and Spain contributed samples from acute and convalescent COVID-19. T cells, B-cell-depleted T cells, or PBMCs supplied cDNA or gDNA.

Generated by immunoSEQ multiplex PCR, the TCRdb table keeps only in-frame clones and is missing some. The repertoire holds 130,000 to 150,000 clones, about 90% seen once, with under 4.5% in the top ten. Which cohort a participant joined came from the clinical history participants gave. In the 2 weeks before study entry, exposed participants met a COVID-19 case, which was PCR-confirmed or clinician-diagnosed. Deletions cut 4 bases from V and 6 bases from J, with 12 bases between. This CDR3 contains 14 residues. CDR1 and CDR2 from the germline V gene are MGHRA and YSYEKL. The specimen was PBMCs or T cells enriched from blood (not recorded which). This sequence joins TRBV4-1 and TRBJ1-4; no clear D gene. The clonotype was recovered from a middle-aged woman who had been exposed to COVID-19. This CDR3 is CASSRPGTDEKLFF. The CDR3, as DNA: TGCGCCAGCAGCCGCCCGGGAACGGATGAAAAACTGTTTTTT.